This T cell receptor beta chain was identified in a study of T cell responses to AZD1222 COVID-19 vaccine (dated by TCRdb to about 2021). General notes on the study: A total of 230 to 250 trial participants underwent TCR sequencing, of whom more than 200 had received two doses of AZD1222 and about 26 had received two doses of the MenACWY control vaccine. Enrollment into the trials was organized by age into subgroups of 18-55, 56-69 and 70-plus years, and those subgroups contained about 150, 27 and 61 TCR-sequenced participants, respectively. Overall study outcomes, separate from this receptor: Because no day 14 peak-response samples were available, the repertoires could be characterized only after the peak T cell response. Reportedly, almost half of the unique spike-specific TCRs recognized epitopes lying outside the regions that are mutated in the B.1.351 and B.1.1.7 variants. Participants were mostly white British and included more females than males, and it was suggested by the authors that clonal diversity may have been underestimated. Only five or six AZD1222 recipients were SARS-CoV-2 seropositive at baseline, limiting conclusions about previously exposed vaccinees. After two AZD1222 doses, spike-specific TCR breadth and depth were significantly higher than at day 0 and than in MenACWY recipients. Vaccine-associated CD4 TCRs spanned the whole spike protein, with dominant responses in regions 160-218 and 743-854. The 56-69-year group was small, and its depth increase did not reach significance, likely because of low power.

A single count supports this clone. No antigen is known for it. No qualities accompany the bases; no much larger clone lies one base away. The CDR3 regions of human TCRbeta chains were analyzed by immunosequencing. As for how the authors treated the data: Repertoire TCRs were matched against a reference library of SARS-CoV-2-specific TCRs generated with the MIRA antigen-specificity platform. Breadth meant the fraction of unique TCRs that were SARS-CoV-2-associated, whereas depth meant the fraction of total T cells that were SARS-CoV-2-associated. Using the MIRA data, each spike-specific TCR was mapped to the spike region that the TCR reacts to and placed in a CD4 or CD8 class. Log10-transformed breadth and depth values were compared by one-way ANOVA with Sidak's multiple comparisons tests. As stored in TCRdb, this immuneACCESS dataset retains in-frame rearrangements with V and J assigned. A fraction of the clones does not appear; measured against another copy, unresolved V genes explain less than half of the discrepancy, and the remainder lacks a known reason. The D gene and trimming were derived from the DNA, and the V and J assignments and clone size from that table. For this sample there are about 100,000 clones; 87% appear just once. Of the sample, roughly 4.2% falls within the top ten clones.

The CDR3, cysteine through phenylalanine, is 14 amino acids long. The read is trimmed to its CDR3 DNA, 42 bases read in frame from base 1. The germline V gene gives CDR1 as ENHRY and CDR2 as SYGVKD. The junction shows trimming of 3 bases on V and 5 bases on J, plus 14 bases between the germline ends. Explained via the paper, the time point label denotes: baseline before first vaccination. The treatment or condition tag for this specimen amounts to: meningococcal conjugate vaccine given as trial control. Samples from vaccinated people were obtained from the UK trials COV001 and COV002, which included a single-blind randomized controlled phase 2/3 trial of AZD1222 (ChAdOx1 nCoV-19) in healthy adults. For TCRbeta chain sequencing, PBMC samples were collected from trial participants at day 0 and at day 28 after the second dose.

The sequencing here drew on peripheral blood, taken on day 0 of MenACWY control vaccination. This receptor chain uses TRBV10-3 and TRBJ2-7; perhaps TRBD1 is the D gene, with 6 bases matching. The receptor was isolated from an adult in good health. The DNA reads as follows: TGTGCCATCAGTGACCTCCAGGGGCAAGACGAGCAGTACTTC. This codes for CAISDLQGQDEQYF.